What follows are 30 T cell receptor beta chains derived from one specimen sequenced in a study of cytomegalovirus exposure and HLA in healthy donors. The PCR ran on 60 Vbeta and 13 Jbeta primers. Libraries were prepared by immunoSEQ multiplex PCR; TCRdb keeps only in-frame clonotypes and omits some of them. The sample records around 89,000 clones, approximately 83% being singletons. Sequenced input: PBMCs. The receptors originated from a man in his forties in good health and CMV-seronegative.

In this sample, this clone turned up once. V is TRBV4-2 and J is TRBJ1-3; D is perhaps TRBD1 (6 bases). The CDR3 runs 17 residues. Trimming took 4 bases from V and 3 from J, leaving 19 bases between them. Germline assignment: CDR1 LGHNA and CDR2 YNFKEQ. CDR3 amino acids: CASSLPWSRGYGNTIYF. For the CDR3, the DNA is TGTGCCAGCAGCCTGCCGTGGAGCAGGGGATATGGAAACACCATATATTTT.

As regards this clone: Germline and junction disagree at one end, which may indicate a read error. The chain uses TRBV6-1 and TRBJ2-7; a weak D match, TRBD2 (7 bases). Germline values: CDR1 MNHNS, CDR2 SASEGT. CDR3 size: 14 residues. The CDR3 is CASSDGGPGRERYF. CDR3 coding DNA: TGTGCCAGCAGTGACGGGGGGCCGGGGAGAGAGCGGTACTTC.

The rearrangement links TRBV7-2 to TRBJ2-1; 13 positions match TRBD2. The ends lost 5 bases at V and 5 bases at J; junction bases unmatched: 3. Germline-derived CDR1 and CDR2 are SGHTA and FQGNSA. The CDR3 length is 15 residues. CDR3 bases: TGTGCCAGCAGCCCGGGACTAGCGGGGAACAATGAGCAGTTCTTC. The encoded protein is CASSPGLAGNNEQFF.

This clone was detected only a few times. The rearrangement joins TRBV11-3 to TRBJ1-1; tentative D call: TRBD1 (5 bases). The CDR3 sequence is 14 residues long. Germline-derived CDR1 and CDR2 are SGHNT and YENEEA. V shed 3 bases and J shed 3 bases, with 11 bases lying between them. CDR3 amino acids: CASSFGGADTEAFF. In DNA form, the CDR3 reads TGTGCCAGCAGCTTCGGAGGGGCTGACACTGAAGCTTTCTTT.

CDR3 nucleotides: TGTGCCAGTAGTATAGGGGGCACCGGCTCTGGAAACACCATATATTTT. Translating it yields CASSIGGTGSGNTIYF. The chain joins TRBV19 to TRBJ1-3, with a weak D call TRBD1 (5 bases). Germline-derived CDR1 and CDR2 are LNHDA and SQIVND (reference sequence). V shed 1 base and J shed 0 bases, with 10 bases lying between them. This CDR3 is built from 16 residues. Combining the CDR3 with reference TRBV19 and TRBJ1-3 gives the whole variable domain DGGITQSPKYLFRKEGQNVTLSCEQNLNHDAMYWYRQDPGQGLRLIYYSQIVNDFQKGDIAEGYSVSREKKESFPLTVTSAQKNPTAFYLCASSIGGTGSGNTIYFGEGSWLTVV.

The chain carries TRBV27 and TRBJ2-7, with D possibly TRBD1 on 6 matching bases. The CDR3 spans 15 residues. The V end lost 4 bases, the J end lost 3 bases, and 16 bases lay between the germline ends. Germline V gene sequence: CDR1 MNHEY, CDR2 SMNVEV (reference sequence). In DNA form, the CDR3 reads TGTGCCAGCAGTTCCTACCGACAGGTAAACTACGAGCAGTACTTC. It yields the protein CASSSYRQVNYEQYF.

The chain has TRBV7-3 and TRBJ2-1; perhaps TRBD1 as D (5 bases). There are 12 residues in the CDR3. Germline CDR1 is SGHTA and CDR2 is FQGTGA. V was pared by 5 bases and J by 4 bases, with 6 bases between. CDR3 region: CASSTGYNEQFF. The CDR3, as DNA: TGTGCCAGCAGCACAGGATACAATGAGCAGTTCTTC.

The chain carries TRBV6-4 and TRBJ2-3; possibly TRBD1 for D (5 bases). Germline lookup yields CDR1 MRHNA and CDR2 SNTAGT. The CDR3 runs 15 residues. Trimming stripped 6 bases from V and 4 bases from J, with 17 bases between. DNA for the CDR3: TGTGCCAGCAGCCCTCGGACCGAAGGGGCAGATACGCAGTATTTT. Its protein is CASSPRTEGADTQYF.

This clone was recorded a few times. This sequence joins TRBV14 and TRBJ1-4; no clear D gene. The CDR3 runs 12 residues. Germline values: CDR1 SGHDN, CDR2 FVKESK. V was cut by 1 base and J by 8 bases, with 5 bases left in between. This CDR3 reads CASSQVGEKLFF. The DNA of the CDR3 is TGTGCCAGCAGCCAAGTTGGCGAAAAACTGTTTTTT.

The chain carries TRBV7-2 and TRBJ1-2, with TRBD1 matching over 7 bases. The CDR3 has 14 amino acids. The V gene end was trimmed by 4 bases and the J gene end by 5 bases; junction bases not matched to a gene: 7. Germline values: CDR1 SGHTA, CDR2 FQGNSA. The CDR3 loop reads CASSSQGSGYGYTF. In DNA form, the CDR3 reads TGTGCCAGCAGCTCACAGGGGAGCGGGTATGGCTACACCTTC.

This clone has a single count. The chain recombines TRBV27 with TRBJ2-2; the D is unclear. V was clipped by 5 bases and J by 1 base, with 14 bases between them. The CDR3 totals 16 residues. From germline, CDR1 is MNHEY and CDR2 SMNVEV (reference sequence). CDR3 in amino acids: CASSILAGQNTGELFF. The CDR3 coding sequence is TGTGCCAGCAGTATCCTTGCTGGGCAGAACACCGGGGAGCTGTTTTTT.

V gene TRBV4-3 combines with J gene TRBJ2-7; a weak D match, TRBD2 (6 bases). V lost 4 bases and J 1 base, leaving 11 bases between the germline ends. The CDR3 has 14 residues. Germline V lookup: CDR1 LGHNA, CDR2 YSLEER. CDR3 loop: CASSPQEGSYEQYF. The CDR3 DNA reads as TGCGCCAGCAGCCCTCAGGAGGGGTCCTACGAGCAGTACTTC.

This chain links TRBV7-2 with TRBJ1-5, with a possible D match to TRBD1 (5 bases). The V gene's germline CDR1 is SGHTA and CDR2 FQGNSA. The V gene lost 1 base and the J gene lost 0 bases, with 10 bases spanning the gap. There are 16 residues in the CDR3. Written as DNA, the CDR3 is TGTGCCAGCAGCTTAGGGGGGGGTTATAGCAATCAGCCCCAGCATTTT. Translating gives CASSLGGGYSNQPQHF.

The V gene is TRBV19, the J gene TRBJ1-3; D is unclear. Trimming cost V 7 bases and J 1 base, with 8 bases left between them. The CDR3 loop spans 13 amino acids. Germline V gene lookup returns CDR1 LNHDA and CDR2 SQIVND (reference sequence). CDR3: CASTVFSGNTIYF. CDR3 nucleotides: TGTGCCAGTACGGTTTTTTCTGGAAACACCATATATTTT.

The V call is TRBV21-1, the J call TRBJ1-2; the DNA was not used to check the table's D call, TRBD1. TRBV21-1 is designated a pseudogene. The CDR3 runs 13 residues. CDR3 nucleotides: TGTGCCAGCAGCGCCGGGACAGGGTGCGGCTACACCTTC. Its protein product is CASSAGTGCGYTF.

The rearrangement joins TRBV27 to TRBJ2-7; possible D gene TRBD2, 6 bases. The germline V gene has CDR1 MNHEY and CDR2 SMNVEV (reference sequence). The CDR3 length is 14 residues. With 3 bases removed from V and 2 bases from J, the gap between germline ends came to 11 bases. Written as DNA, the CDR3 is TGTGCCAGCAGTTTTGCGGGACGGGCCTACGAGCAGTACTTC. Translation gives CASSFAGRAYEQYF.

V is TRBV28 and J is TRBJ1-2; D not resolved. The CDR3 runs to 12 residues. The V gene lost 3 bases and the J gene lost 5 bases, with 7 bases spanning the gap. CDR1 MDHEN and CDR2 SYDVKM come from the germline V gene. Here the CDR3 DNA reads TGTGCCAGCAGTTTCGTAGAATATGGCTACACCTTC. Encoded protein: CASSFVEYGYTF.

This chain connects TRBV6-5 to TRBJ2-1; D unresolved. Germline V CDR1 and CDR2: MNHEY, SVGAGI. Deletions cut 2 bases from V and 0 bases from J, with 8 bases between. The CDR3 length is 15 residues. The CDR3 loop is CASSYEASSYNEQFF. The CDR3 nucleotides read TGTGCCAGCAGTTACGAGGCGAGCTCCTACAATGAGCAGTTCTTC.

This chain uses TRBV5-1 with TRBJ2-7; the D is unclear. The CDR3 spans 12 residues. Trimming left V 5 bases short and J 5 bases short, with 11 bases between. Germline V gene sequence: CDR1 SGHRS, CDR2 YFSETQ. Here the CDR3 DNA reads TGCGCCAGCAGTATCCCTACCGACGAGCAGTACTTC. It encodes CASSIPTDEQYF.

Here the CDR3 reads CASRTQGYEQYF. CDR3 DNA sequence: TGTGCCAGCAGGACACAGGGATACGAGCAGTACTTC. The rearrangement links TRBV7-9 to TRBJ2-7; possible D gene TRBD1, 6 bases. The V gene lost 6 bases and the J gene lost 4 bases, with 10 bases spanning the gap. The germline V gene has CDR1 SEHNR and CDR2 FQNEAQ (reference sequence). CDR3 length: 12 amino acids.

The genes are TRBV5-6 and TRBJ2-3; D perhaps matches TRBD2 (5 bases). Germline CDR1 reads SGHDT; CDR2 reads YYEEEE. This CDR3 spans 14 amino acids. Trimming removed 5 bases from V and 5 bases from J, with 15 bases in between. CDR3 residues: CASSSRGLLDTQYF. CDR3 sequence (DNA): TGTGCCAGCAGTTCGCGCGGGTTGTTAGATACGCAGTATTTT.

In the case of this clone: The junction does not match germline at one end; this may be a read error. The gene calls are TRBV6-5 and TRBJ2-1, with 12 positions matching TRBD2. The CDR3 consists of 16 residues. Germline CDR1 MNHEY, CDR2 SVGAGI. The CDR3 is CASSNSLAGGDNEQFF. CDR3 sequence (DNA): TGTGCCAGCAGTAACTCACTAGCGGGGGGCGACAATGAGCAGTTCTTC.

The V and J genes are TRBV27 and TRBJ2-3; D possibly corresponds to TRBD2 (5 bases). The V gene's germline CDR1 is MNHEY and CDR2 SMNVEV (reference sequence). V lost 6 bases, J lost 3 bases, and 16 bases lay in between. This CDR3 has 15 amino acids. The CDR3 bases are TGTGCCAGCAGGCGGAGACCTCGAGGGACAGATACGCAGTATTTT. Encoded protein: CASRRRPRGTDTQYF.

Only a few counts were recorded for this clone. This sequence joins TRBV15 and TRBJ2-2; D not certain. The CDR3 extends over 11 amino acids. Germline assignment: CDR1 LNHNV and CDR2 YYDKDF (reference sequence). V lost 5 bases to trimming and J lost 7 bases, with 5 bases between them. DNA for the CDR3: TGTGCCACCAGCGCCTACGGGGAGCTGTTTTTT. As protein: CATSAYGELFF.

The gene calls are TRBV30 and TRBJ2-2, with a possible D match to TRBD1 (5 bases). Germline V gene lookup returns CDR1 GTSNPN and CDR2 SVGIG (reference sequence). Trimming removed 0 bases from V and 4 bases from J, with 9 bases in between. This CDR3 comprises 14 residues. The chain's CDR3 is CAWSVRGGTGELFF. CDR3 in DNA: TGTGCCTGGAGTGTAAGGGGCGGCACCGGGGAGCTGTTTTTT.

CDR3 sequence (DNA): TGCGCCAGCAGCAAAAGGACAGGGGACACCGGGGAGCTGTTTTTT. This translates into CASSKRTGDTGELFF. V gene TRBV5-1 combines with J gene TRBJ2-2; 9 positions match TRBD1. The CDR3 has 15 amino acids. Germline V CDR1 and CDR2: SGHRS, YFSETQ. After removal of 4 bases from V and 3 bases from J, the junction contained 4 bases not matched to a gene.

The chain's CDR3 is CASSQDAGYEQYF. The CDR3 DNA reads TGCGCCAGCAGCCAAGATGCAGGCTACGAGCAGTACTTC. This chain uses TRBV4-1 with TRBJ2-7; D unclear. The CDR3 sequence is 13 residues long. CDR1 is MGHRA, CDR2 YSYEKL, per germline. V was cut by 0 bases and J by 3 bases, with 6 bases left in between.

Here the CDR3 reads CASSRGNTEAFF. The DNA for the CDR3 is TGTGCCAGCAGTCGGGGGAACACTGAAGCTTTCTTT. The V and J genes are TRBV27 and TRBJ1-1; D gene ambiguous. Per germline, CDR1 MNHEY and CDR2 SMNVEV (reference sequence). V gave up 5 bases and J gave up 1 base, with 5 bases separating them. This CDR3 is built from 12 residues.

Concerning this clone: In the same sample, other DNA sequences code for this CDR3. V gene TRBV19 combines with J gene TRBJ2-3; 13 nucleotides align to TRBD2. J lost 4 bases, V lost 5 bases, and 6 bases had no gene match. Germline V gene data show CDR1 as LNHDA and CDR2 as SQIVND (reference sequence). The CDR3 extends over 16 amino acids. The CDR3 bases are TGTGCCAGTAGTGCGCGACTAGCGGGGGGCTCAGATACGCAGTATTTT. This encodes CASSARLAGGSDTQYF.

This rearrangement joins TRBV4-2 to TRBJ2-1, with 10 nucleotides matching TRBD2. The germline V gene has CDR1 LGHNA and CDR2 YNFKEQ. The CDR3 runs to 16 residues. V was clipped by 0 bases and J by 3 bases; unmatched bases: 2. The CDR3 reads CASSQEPSGGYNEQFF. In DNA, the CDR3 is TGTGCCAGCAGCCAAGAACCTAGCGGGGGCTACAATGAGCAGTTCTTC.